Listed below are T cell receptor beta chains from one sample, sequenced in a study of blood T cell repertoires in COVID-19. Here immunoSEQ multiplex PCR was the method, and the copy in TCRdb shows in-frame clones only, minus some. The sample lists under 300,000 clones, around 90% occurring once. Sequencing input: peripheral blood. These receptors all come from a woman in her 40s who had recovered from COVID-19. Both conserved end residues are part of each CDR3. The order of the fields is D gene, clone size, V gene, J gene, CDR3 protein, CDR3 DNA. D genes are given only for firm matches. Clone size is given for some rows only: seen once, a few or many times, or a class if the clone is expanded.

>TRBD1|NA|TRBV5-5|TRBJ2-1
CASIPTGLYNEQFF
TGTGCCAGCATCCCGACAGGGTTATACAATGAGCAGTTCTTC
>TRBD1|NA|TRBV9|TRBJ1-4
CASSVGGQGSEKLFF
TGTGCCAGCAGCGTAGGCGGACAGGGGAGTGAAAAACTGTTTTTT
>TRBD1|NA|TRBV6-7|TRBJ1-2
CASSYLSNYGTDRVNYGYTF
TGTGCCAGCAGTTACCTATCCAATTACGGGACCGACAGGGTTAACTATGGCTACACCTTC
>TRBD1|NA|TRBV19|TRBJ1-2
CASSTSRDRGKGYTF
TGTGCCAGTAGTACCTCCCGGGACAGGGGAAAAGGCTACACCTTC
>NA|NA|TRBV19|TRBJ2-2
CASIHNTGELFF
TGTGCCAGTATCCATAACACCGGGGAGCTGTTTTTT
>TRBD2|NA|TRBV11-3|TRBJ2-1
CASSLLAGGNEQFF
TGTGCCAGCAGCTTACTAGCGGGAGGGAATGAGCAGTTCTTC
>NA|once|TRBV24-1|TRBJ1-1
CATSPPGNTEAFF
TGTGCCACCAGCCCCCCAGGGAACACTGAAGCTTTCTTT
>NA|NA|TRBV4-1|TRBJ2-5
CASSRTRQETQYF
TGCGCCAGCAGCCGGACTCGACAAGAGACCCAGTACTTC
>NA|NA|TRBV5-1|TRBJ1-1
CASSLVGRGTEAFF
TGCGCCAGCAGCTTGGTTGGACGGGGGACTGAAGCTTTCTTT
>NA|NA|TRBV24-1|TRBJ2-2
CATSAPLDTTGELFF
TGTGCCACCAGTGCCCCACTAGATACCACCGGGGAGCTGTTTTTT
>NA|NA|TRBV20-1|TRBJ2-3
CSAKTGDTQYF
TGCAGTGCTAAGACAGGAGATACGCAGTATTTT
>TRBD2|NA|TRBV5-5|TRBJ2-2
CASSAPGREGTGELFF
TGTGCCAGCAGCGCCCCGGGGCGGGAGGGGACCGGGGAGCTGTTTTTT
>NA|NA|TRBV19|TRBJ1-2
CASSILGANYGYTF
TGTGCCAGTAGTATCTTGGGGGCAAACTATGGCTACACCTTC
>TRBD2|NA|TRBV30|TRBJ2-7
CAWSVEAGAVQYF
TGTGCCTGGAGTGTGGAGGCGGGAGCGGTCCAGTACTTC
>TRBD2|NA|TRBV7-3|TRBJ2-3
CASSPLGAGGRTDTQYF
TGTGCCAGCAGCCCCCTGGGAGCGGGGGGGCGCACAGATACGCAGTATTTT
>NA|NA|TRBV4-2|TRBJ2-1
CASSRGGMGNEQFF
TGTGCCAGCAGCCGGGGCGGGATGGGGAATGAGCAGTTCTTC
>TRBD2|NA|TRBV7-9|TRBJ2-1
CASRRAGAPAGEQFF
TGTGCCAGCAGGAGGGCGGGAGCCCCGGCGGGTGAGCAGTTCTTC
>TRBD1|NA|TRBV6-6|TRBJ2-7
CASSPRGHGTPPTKSSYEQYF
TGTGCCAGCAGCCCCAGGGGGCACGGGACCCCACCCACGAAAAGCTCCTACGAGCAGTACTTC
>NA|NA|TRBV27|TRBJ2-6
CASSLGGRHSGANVLTF
TGTGCCAGCAGTTTGGGGGGACGGCACTCTGGGGCCAACGTCCTGACTTTC
>NA|NA|TRBV5-1|TRBJ1-2
CASTAGYGYTF
TGCGCCAGCACGGCGGGCTATGGCTACACCTTC
>NA|NA|TRBV12-3/TRBV12-4|TRBJ1-5
CASGPGSNQPQHF
TGTGCCAGCGGTCCGGGGAGCAATCAGCCCCAGCATTTT
>TRBD1|NA|TRBV9|TRBJ2-2
CASRSGTGVTGELFF
TGTGCCAGCAGGTCCGGGACAGGGGTAACCGGGGAGCTGTTTTTT
>TRBD1|NA|TRBV18|TRBJ2-2
CASSRGQGDGELFF
TGTGCCAGCTCACGCGGACAGGGTGACGGGGAGCTGTTTTTT
>NA|NA|TRBV5-4|TRBJ2-7
CASSSTAGLGEQYF
TGTGCCAGCAGCTCGACTGCCGGACTGGGGGAGCAGTACTTC
>NA|NA|TRBV4-1|TRBJ1-3
CASSQGAGGNTIYF
TGCGCCAGCAGCCAGGGGGCGGGTGGAAACACCATATATTTT
>TRBD2|NA|TRBV5-1|TRBJ2-2
CASSPGTGAGAGELFF
TGCGCCAGCAGCCCGGGGACCGGAGCGGGAGCCGGGGAGCTGTTTTTT
>NA|NA|TRBV10-3|TRBJ2-5
CAIRPIGEETQYF
TGTGCCATCAGGCCCATAGGGGAAGAGACCCAGTACTTC
>NA|NA|TRBV7-8|TRBJ1-5
CASSRGTGGSNQPQHF
TGTGCCAGCAGCCGAGGCACGGGTGGGAGCAATCAGCCCCAGCATTTT
>TRBD1|NA|TRBV4-3|TRBJ1-4
CASSQSPGTGFEKLFF
TGCGCCAGCAGCCAATCACCCGGGACAGGCTTCGAAAAACTGTTTTTT
>TRBD1|NA|TRBV28|TRBJ1-2
CASSLPGQGPLGYTF
TGTGCCAGCAGTTTGCCGGGACAGGGGCCTCTGGGCTACACCTTC
>NA|NA|TRBV7-2|TRBJ1-3
CASSLSPTGSPGNTIYF
TGTGCCAGCAGCTTGTCGCCAACAGGTTCCCCTGGAAACACCATATATTTT
>NA|NA|TRBV20-1|TRBJ2-1
CSASGAGTYNEQFF
TGCAGTGCTAGTGGGGCGGGAACCTACAATGAGCAGTTCTTC
>NA|NA|TRBV29-1|TRBJ1-6
CSVGGGTQIFRPLHF
TGCAGCGTAGGCGGGGGGACCCAGATCTTTAGACCCCTCCACTTT
>TRBD1|NA|TRBV27|TRBJ1-2
CASSLQRQGIYGYTF
TGTGCCAGCAGTTTGCAAAGACAGGGTATCTATGGCTACACCTTC
>TRBD2|NA|TRBV7-7|TRBJ2-1
CAQSGGNPYNEQFF
TGTGCCCAGTCGGGGGGGAACCCCTACAATGAGCAGTTCTTC
>NA|NA|TRBV6-5|TRBJ1-5
CASSYTVYSNQPQHF
TGTGCCAGCAGTTACACGGTCTATAGCAATCAGCCCCAGCATTTT
>TRBD1|once|TRBV9|TRBJ1-2
CASSAPGQGAYTF
TGTGCCAGCAGCGCACCTGGACAGGGTGCCTACACCTTC
>TRBD2|NA|TRBV7-2|TRBJ2-1
CASSPPGLAGAHNEQFF
TGTGCCAGCAGCCCCCCCGGACTAGCGGGAGCCCACAATGAGCAGTTCTTC
>NA|NA|TRBV3-1/TRBV3-2|TRBJ2-1
CASSRPDYPYNEQFF
TGTGCCAGCAGCCGCCCGGACTACCCCTACAATGAGCAGTTCTTC
>NA|NA|TRBV30|TRBJ2-7
CAWSEWDVGTAPGGQYF
TGTGCCTGGAGTGAGTGGGATGTGGGGACAGCCCCCGGGGGGCAGTACTTC
>NA|NA|TRBV7-2|TRBJ1-2
CASSPEVTNYGYTF
TGTGCCAGCAGCCCAGAGGTCACTAACTATGGCTACACCTTC
>NA|NA|TRBV5-8|TRBJ2-3
CASSLRRGASTDTQYF
TGTGCCAGCAGCTTGCGGCGGGGAGCTAGCACAGATACGCAGTATTTT
>TRBD1|NA|TRBV7-2|TRBJ1-3
CASSLFGTTGAGNTIYF
TGTGCCAGCAGCTTGTTCGGAACGACAGGGGCTGGAAACACCATATATTTT
>NA|NA|TRBV18|TRBJ1-1
CASSPPPGAATEAFF
TGTGCCAGCTCACCCCCTCCAGGGGCTGCCACTGAAGCTTTCTTT
>TRBD1|NA|TRBV5-6|TRBJ1-1
CASSLEGTAEAFF
TGTGCCAGCAGCTTGGAGGGGACAGCTGAAGCTTTCTTT
>NA|NA|TRBV5-8|TRBJ2-1
CASKDSYYNEQFF
TGTGCCAGCAAGGACAGCTACTACAATGAGCAGTTCTTC
>TRBD1|few|TRBV19|TRBJ1-2
CASRLAGGGNYGYTF
TGTGCCAGTCGTTTGGCAGGGGGCGGGAACTATGGCTACACCTTC
>TRBD1|NA|TRBV10-3|TRBJ2-5
CAISESGRGETQYF
TGTGCCATCAGTGAGTCGGGCAGGGGGGAGACCCAGTACTTC
>TRBD1|NA|TRBV10-3|TRBJ1-3
CATQGEGNTIYF
TGTGCCACCCAGGGGGAAGGAAACACCATATATTTT
>NA|NA|TRBV27|TRBJ1-2
CASSRAGPAREGYTF
TGTGCCAGCAGCCGTGCGGGCCCAGCCCGTGAAGGCTACACCTTC
>NA|few|TRBV27|TRBJ1-4
CASSWGGATNEKLFF
TGTGCCAGCAGCTGGGGGGGGGCAACTAATGAAAAACTGTTTTTT
>TRBD2|NA|TRBV4-1|TRBJ2-1
CASSQRSSTSGNNEQFF
TGCGCCAGCAGCCAACGGTCCTCGACTAGCGGAAACAATGAGCAGTTCTTC
>NA|NA|TRBV30|TRBJ2-3
CAWSGLVDTQYF
TGTGCCTGGAGTGGACTAGTAGATACGCAGTATTTT
>NA|NA|TRBV3-1/TRBV3-2|TRBJ2-4
CASSQGLGGENIQYF
TGTGCCAGCAGCCAAGGACTAGGGGGCGAAAACATTCAGTACTTC
>TRBD2|few|TRBV7-3|TRBJ2-2
CASSAQGLAGTGELFF
TGTGCCAGCAGCGCCCAGGGACTAGCGGGCACCGGGGAGCTGTTTTTT
>TRBD2|NA|TRBV19|TRBJ2-1
CASSIDPLAGVWYNEQFF
TGTGCCAGTAGTATAGATCCCCTAGCGGGAGTATGGTACAATGAGCAGTTCTTC
>TRBD1|NA|TRBV4-3|TRBJ2-1
CASSHPDRGRVNEQFF
TGCGCCAGCAGCCACCCCGACAGGGGGCGCGTCAATGAGCAGTTCTTC
>TRBD2|NA|TRBV27|TRBJ2-3
CASSLLGLGSTDTQYF
TGTGCCAGCAGTTTATTGGGACTAGGGAGCACAGATACGCAGTATTTT